The rows below give T cell receptor beta chains drawn from one sample of a study of cytomegalovirus exposure and HLA in healthy donors. Assay used: immunoSEQ multiplex PCR; TCRdb lists only in-frame clones, some missing. The sample carries roughly 77,000 clones, over 60% recorded once. The source material was PBMCs. These receptors all come from a man in his forties in good health and CMV-seronegative. The conserved cysteine and the conserved F or W are not part of the CDR3 here.

J,length,V,CDR3
TRBJ1-2,13,TRBV29-1,SVGSGGSSNYGYT
TRBJ2-7,10,TRBV27,ATRRTDYEQY
TRBJ1-2,11,TRBV28,ASLTDTSYGYT
-,15,TRBV18,ASSPPTSGSRSYEQY
TRBJ2-4,13,TRBV11-2,ASSLGLLAKNIQY
TRBJ2-1,16,TRBV28,ASSSEGLAGGPDNEQF
TRBJ2-7,13,TRBV5-1,ASSRAGREGGEQY
TRBJ1-2,14,TRBV6-6,ASSYAQGQGNYGYT
TRBJ1-3,13,TRBV9,ASSVGATSGNTIY
TRBJ2-2,14,TRBV4-2,ASSQDKQGVTGELF
TRBJ1-5,13,TRBV6-1,ASSISGTGDQPQH
TRBJ2-7,14,TRBV4-2,ASSQAIGTGGYEQY
TRBJ2-1,12,TRBV5-4,ASSLAGSYNEQF